This TCR beta chain was obtained from a study of CD8 T cells in Susac syndrome (dated by TCRdb to the late 2010s). Concerning the study at large: The study used repertoire sequencing to test whether antigen drove CD8+ T cell activation and differentiation in Susac syndrome.

Peripheral blood CD8+ and CD4+ T cells from healthy donors, Susac syndrome patients and multiple sclerosis patients were profiled using high-throughput TCR beta sequencing. The multiple sclerosis controls were treatment-naive patients whose relapsing-remitting disease, either stable or active, fulfilled the revised McDonald criteria. Bulk CD8+ and CD4+ T cells were purified magnetically by negative isolation, whereas CD8+ TEMRA cells were enriched by FACS. Blood was collected in EDTA tubes and processed within 24 hours, with PBMCs isolated through density gradient centrifugation. PBMCs intended for TCR sequencing were frozen in liquid nitrogen and were later thawed in a 37 degrees C water bath. A purity of at least 90% was achieved for sorted or isolated CD4+, CD8+ and CD8+ TEMRA cells. Study-wide findings and limitations: The TCR sequencing and HLA analysis was acknowledged to have included a relatively small number of individuals.

RNA was extracted with the RNeasy kit and 0.5 to 1 ug was reverse transcribed using random hexamers. The immunoSEQ multiplex PCR assay, which covers 54 Vbeta and 13 Jbeta segments, was used to amplify TCR beta CDR3 regions. PCR amplification bias was corrected using a synthetic template baseline for primer optimization and computational correction. The authors' pipeline ran thus. Reads were annotated to V, D and J genes per IMGT and analyzed with immunoSEQ Analyzer, keeping only productive sequences. Clonality was calculated as one minus the Shannon entropy normalized by log2 of the number of productive unique sequences. For each patient and control, public and private clones were evaluated among the 100 most prevalent clones. Clones were defined as Susac-specific when absent from the healthy and MS cohorts, from approximately 1,100 published viral clones and from other ImmuneACCESS disease sequences. The raw public data were reprocessed by TCRdb itself: fastp quality trimming at Q25, MiXCR clonotype calling, in-frame beta chains only. Identical CDR3 proteins give one entry, which carries the most common genes and DNA. TCRdb's processing, not the study's, gives the V and J calls here. This sample comprises approximately 150,000 distinct CDR3 sequences, over 85% of them detected only once. The top ten clonotypes cover around 0.09% of the sample.

The germline V gene (reference sequence) supplies CDR1 LGHDT and CDR2 YNNKEL. The CDR3 runs 15 residues from the cysteine to the phenylalanine. Only the CDR3 region is kept as DNA, spanning 45 bases read in frame from base 1. The trim is 1 base for V and 0 bases for J, with a gap of 7 bases between the germline ends. This clonotype was detected only a few times. Its cognate antigen has yet to be identified. No qualities accompany the bases; no much larger clone lies one base away. In this chain, TRBV3-1 is recombined with TRBJ2-1; too little of a D gene remains to name it. The source of this sequence is a human donor with multiple sclerosis. The sample consisted of CD4+ T cells from PBMCs. Here is the DNA: TGTGCCAGCAGCCAAGGACGGAGCTCCTACAATGAGCAGTTCTTC. Its protein product is CASSQGRSSYNEQFF.